The subject of this entry is one TCR beta chain. Its target is unknown. The CDR3 has 15 residues. Trimming stripped 0 bases from V and 2 bases from J, with 8 bases between. Germline CDR1 reads MNHEY; CDR2 reads SVGAGI. This record belongs to a study of T cell clones after liver transplantation. Background on the study: Blood was drawn pre-transplant, before withdrawal, and after full or failed withdrawal.

Here immunoSEQ multiplex PCR was the method, and the copy in TCRdb shows in-frame clones only, minus some. The table shows roughly 80,000 clones, with 70% to 85% occurring only once. Overall study results and limits: In 5 of 8 subjects, circulating graft-donor-reactive CD4 TCRbeta sequences fell significantly after transplant. Conclusions were preliminary, with small, heterogeneous patient groups. In two subjects, few donor cells limited the measurable donor-reactive repertoire.

The chain employs TRBV6-5 and TRBJ2-1, with D unresolved. This clonotype was obtained from a human patient who received a liver transplant. The T cells may come from the graft donor. The source was CD4+ T cells from blood, collected about 46 months after liver transplant. The CDR3 DNA reads TGTGCCAGCAGTTACTCGAGGCAGACCTACAATGAGCAGTTCTTC. It encodes CASSYSRQTYNEQFF.